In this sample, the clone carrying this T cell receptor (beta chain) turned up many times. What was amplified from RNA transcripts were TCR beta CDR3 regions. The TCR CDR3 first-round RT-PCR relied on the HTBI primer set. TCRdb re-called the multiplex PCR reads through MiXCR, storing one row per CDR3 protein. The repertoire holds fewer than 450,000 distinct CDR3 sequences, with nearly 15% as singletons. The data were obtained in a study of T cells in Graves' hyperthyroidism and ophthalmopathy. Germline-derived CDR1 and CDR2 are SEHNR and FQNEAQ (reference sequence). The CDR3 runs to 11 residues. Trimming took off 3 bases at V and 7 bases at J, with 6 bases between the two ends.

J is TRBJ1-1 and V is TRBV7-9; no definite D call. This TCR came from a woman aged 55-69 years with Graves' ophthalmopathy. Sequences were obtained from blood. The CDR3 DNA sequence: TGTGCCAGCAGCTTGTCGAGTGAAGCTTTCTTT. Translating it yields CASSLSSEAFF. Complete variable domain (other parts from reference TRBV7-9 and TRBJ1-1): DTGVSQNPRHKITKRGQNVTFRCDPISEHNRLYWYRQTLGQGPEFLTYFQNEAQLEKSRLLSDRFSAERPKGSFSTLEIQRTEQGDSAMYLCASSLSSEAFFGQGTRLTVV.